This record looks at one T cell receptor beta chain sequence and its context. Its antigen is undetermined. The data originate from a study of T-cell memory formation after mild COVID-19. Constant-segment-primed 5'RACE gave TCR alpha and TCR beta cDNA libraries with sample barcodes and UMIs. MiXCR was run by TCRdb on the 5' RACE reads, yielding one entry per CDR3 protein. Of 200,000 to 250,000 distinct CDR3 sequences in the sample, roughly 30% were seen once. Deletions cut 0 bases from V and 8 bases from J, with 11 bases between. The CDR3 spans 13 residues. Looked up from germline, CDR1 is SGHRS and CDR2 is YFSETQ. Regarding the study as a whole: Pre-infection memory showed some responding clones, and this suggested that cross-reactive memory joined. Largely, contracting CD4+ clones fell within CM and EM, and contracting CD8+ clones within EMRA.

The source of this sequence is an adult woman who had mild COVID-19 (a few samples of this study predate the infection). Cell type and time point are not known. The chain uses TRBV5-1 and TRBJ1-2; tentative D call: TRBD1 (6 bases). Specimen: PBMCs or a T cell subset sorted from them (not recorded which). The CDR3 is CASSLVQGYGYTF. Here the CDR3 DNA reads TGCGCCAGCAGCTTGGTACAGGGATACGGCTACACCTTC.